Described below is a single T cell receptor (beta chain) sequence and its context. Antigen specificity is unknown. This record comes from a study of T cells in Graves' hyperthyroidism and ophthalmopathy. Study-wide results and limits: It was a median about 6.5 months before onset that the model predicted ophthalmopathy.

Germline V gene data show CDR1 as MNHEY and CDR2 as SVGEGT. The V segment lost 6 bases and the J segment 6 bases; nucleotides outside the gene matches: 10. The CDR3 totals 16 residues. TCR beta CDR3 region amplification was performed from RNA transcripts. The HTBI set primed first-round TCR CDR3 RT-PCR. TCRdb processed the multiplex PCR reads anew with MiXCR; each CDR3 protein has one entry. There are about 410,000 distinct CDR3 sequences in the sample; approximately 14% occur only once, and roughly a fifth lies in the top ten. Ophthalmopathy in the patients scored at least 3 on Clinical Activity Score and at least 4 on NOSPECS grade, lasting under 3 months.

The source of this sequence is a woman in her twenties or thirties with Graves' ophthalmopathy. The chain uses TRBV6-2 or TRBV6-3 and TRBJ2-2; 10 bases line up with TRBD2. Source material: blood. The CDR3 DNA reads TGTGCCAGCAGGATCACTAGCGGGATCTTTCCCGGGGAGCTGTTTTTT. It codes for CASRITSGIFPGELFF.